This record concerns one TCR beta chain sequence. Its antigen is as yet unknown. Treatment reported: oral pan-JAK inhibitor, 5-10 mg twice daily. It was cDNA, reverse transcribed from extracted RNA, that served as the sequencing template. Assay used: immunoSEQ multiplex PCR; TCRdb lists only in-frame clones, some missing. The table records under 200,000 clones, 65% of them present only once. The data stem from a study of CD8+ T cells in alopecia areata. Overall study context: At a dose of 5 to 10 mg twice daily, oral tofacitinib was given to treated patients.

Study outcomes and limitations: Researchers reported that TCR sharing among patients proved less clear than in mice, possibly HLA-linked. Sequencing of scalp tissue also captures the resident alphabeta T cells of normal skin.

This CDR3 spans 11 amino acids. Trimming removed 5 bases at V and 14 bases at J, with 14 bases between. Germline-derived CDR1 and CDR2 are SEHNR and FQNEAQ (reference sequence). This TCR was sampled from a human donor with alopecia areata. The sequencing used CD4+ T cells sorted from blood, collected at week 4, from a patient treated with tofacitinib. The chain uses TRBV7-9 and TRBJ2-3; D is uncertain. The DNA for the CDR3 is TGTGCCAGCAGCGCACGGTGGAATCCGTATTTT. The encoded protein is CASSARWNPYF.